This T cell receptor beta chain was sequenced in a study of cytomegalovirus exposure and HLA in healthy donors. Study-wide results and caveats: Immune exposure was documented only through CMV serostatus. The study flagged some 180 TCR beta chains as cytomegalovirus-associated.

The study sampled nominally healthy donors, though unrecorded immune exposures were likely. Trimming at V came to 3 bases and at J to 10 bases, leaving 3 bases not matched to a gene. Germline V lookup: CDR1 KGHSH, CDR2 LQKENI. The CDR3 spans 13 residues. In the case of this clone: No antigen is known for it. The sample holds other DNA sequences that translate to the same CDR3.

PCR amplification relied on 60 Vbeta primers (plus 13 Jbeta primers). TCRdb keeps only in-frame clones here, not all; method: immunoSEQ multiplex PCR. The sample holds about 73,000 clones, 60% to 85% seen once. This chain uses TRBV18 with TRBJ1-6; TRBD1 matches 7 bases. The sample consisted of PBMCs. The sequence derives from a man in his 70s in good health and CMV-seronegative. This CDR3 is CASSPDRDSPLHF. The DNA for the CDR3 is TGTGCCAGCTCACCCGACAGGGACTCACCCCTCCACTTT.